This T cell receptor beta chain originates from a study of blood T cell repertoires in COVID-19. Turning to the study itself: PBMCs, B-cell-depleted T cells, or T cells provided the cDNA or gDNA that made up the material.

Using immunoSEQ multiplex PCR, the repertoire was profiled, and TCRdb retains in-frame clones only, with some absent. The data show over 120,000 clones, over 65% seen once. V trimming: 6 bases; J trimming: 0 bases; junction bases outside the gene matches: 7. Germline loops: CDR1 SNHLY, CDR2 FYNNEI. This CDR3 comprises 15 residues. Sequencing input: peripheral blood. The clonotype was recovered from an elderly woman with active or convalescent COVID-19. The chain couples TRBV2 to TRBJ1-1, with 7 bases lining up with TRBD1. The CDR3 reads CASRETGSMNTEAFF. The CDR3 DNA reads TGTGCCAGCAGGGAGACAGGGAGCATGAACACTGAAGCTTTCTTT.